These T cell receptor beta chains were read from a single sample in a study of T cells in Graves' hyperthyroidism and ophthalmopathy. TCRdb ran MiXCR on the multiplex PCR reads and lists one entry per CDR3 protein. The top ten hold approximately 15% of the sample, which has around 700,000 distinct CDR3 sequences, 15% to 20% seen once. The specimen was blood. These receptors were obtained from a woman in her forties or fifties with Graves' hyperthyroidism that later progressed to Graves' ophthalmopathy. The CDR3 runs from the conserved cysteine through the conserved F or W. The D gene is left open where the match is weak. Size tells how often a clone was seen (once, few, many) or the class of an expanded clone, and some rows leave it out.

V gene	clone size	J gene	D gene	CDR3 protein	CDR3 DNA
TRBV10-3	few	TRBJ2-2	.	CASTGGSNTGELFF	TGTGCCAGTACCGGAGGCTCGAACACCGGGGAGCTGTTTTTT
TRBV3-1	many	TRBJ2-7	TRBD2	CASSHTGGAYEQYF	TGTGCCAGCAGCCACACCGGGGGGGCCTACGAGCAGTACTTC
TRBV18	few	TRBJ2-1	TRBD2	CASSPTSGIRIGLWQFF	TGTGCCAGCTCACCGACTAGCGGGATCCGGATAGGGTTATGGCAGTTCTTC
TRBV9	few	TRBJ2-3	TRBD2	CASSVRGVGVSVATQYF	TGTGCCAGCAGCGTTCGGGGGGTGGGGGTATCGGTGGCTACGCAGTATTTT
TRBV27	.	TRBJ2-1	.	CASRWAGGSDNEQFF	TGTGCCTCTCGTTGGGCCGGTGGATCTGACAATGAGCAGTTCTTC
TRBV12-3/TRBV12-4	.	TRBJ2-3	.	CASSLRPGWDTDTQYF	TGTGCCAGCAGTTTACGTCCAGGGTGGGATACAGATACGCAGTATTTT
TRBV5-4	few	TRBJ2-2	.	CANSRNTGELFF	TGTGCCAACAGCCGGAACACCGGGGAGCTGTTTTTT
TRBV9	many	TRBJ1-2	TRBD1	CASSGDGTGTIYGYTF	TGTGCCAGCAGCGGAGACGGGACAGGGACAATCTATGGCTACACCTTC
TRBV30	few	TRBJ1-4	TRBD1	CAWSATHRGTNEKLFF	TGTGCCTGGAGTGCGACACACAGGGGGACTAATGAAAAACTGTTTTTT
TRBV6-1	few	TRBJ2-3	.	CASRWGQTDTQYF	TGTGCCAGCAGATGGGGGCAGACAGATACGCAGTATTTT
TRBV12-3/TRBV12-4	few	TRBJ2-2	.	CASSLVQGPGGELFF	TGTGCCAGCAGTTTAGTTCAGGGGCCGGGCGGGGAGCTGTTTTTT
TRBV30	many	TRBJ2-2	TRBD2	CAWSGLAGPTGELFF	TGTGCCTGGAGTGGACTAGCGGGGCCTACCGGGGAGCTGTTTTTT
TRBV18	many	TRBJ2-7	TRBD1	CASSLTGTETTVTYEQYF	TGTGCCAGCTCACTTACCGGGACAGAAACTACTGTAACCTACGAGCAGTACTTC
TRBV29-1	few	TRBJ2-1	TRBD1	CSAYRTGGNEQFF	TGCAGCGCCTACCGGACAGGTGGGAATGAGCAGTTCTTC
TRBV20-1	.	TRBJ2-1	.	CSAFGGNEQFF	TGCAGTGCCTTTGGGGGCAATGAGCAGTTCTTC
TRBV6-2/TRBV6-3	few	TRBJ1-2	.	CASRGAPKGYTF	TGTGCCAGCAGGGGCGCGCCTAAGGGCTACACCTTC
TRBV10-3	many	TRBJ2-7	TRBD1	CAIRLTGSTYEQYF	TGTGCCATCAGATTGACAGGGTCCACCTACGAGCAGTACTTC
TRBV5-1	many	TRBJ2-1	TRBD2	CASSLRAGRVGNEQFF	TGCGCCAGCAGCTTGAGGGCAGGGAGGGTAGGCAATGAGCAGTTCTTC
TRBV5-1	many	TRBJ2-3	TRBD1	CASSRLLGGADTQYF	TGCGCCAGCAGCAGGCTTCTAGGGGGCGCCGATACGCAGTATTTT
TRBV18	many	TRBJ1-1	.	CASSLQGLEAFF	TGTGCCAGCTCACTGCAGGGGCTTGAAGCTTTCTTT
TRBV15	few	TRBJ1-5	.	CATSISGENQPQHF	TGTGCCACCAGCATTTCAGGGGAAAATCAGCCCCAGCATTTT
TRBV7-9	few	TRBJ2-2	.	CASRKRRDGELFF	TGTGCCAGCAGGAAACGACGGGACGGGGAGCTGTTTTTT
TRBV3-1	many	TRBJ2-3	TRBD2	CASSQKRGGADTQYF	TGTGCCAGCAGCCAGAAGCGGGGGGGCGCAGATACGCAGTATTTT
TRBV6-9	few	TRBJ2-3	.	CASSESLAEGADTQYF	TGCGCCAGCAGTGAGTCGCTAGCGGAGGGGGCAGATACGCAGTATTTT
TRBV11-2	many	TRBJ1-6	TRBD1	CASRRIDRGGTNSPLHF	TGTGCCAGCAGAAGGATCGACAGGGGAGGAACGAATTCACCCCTCCACTTT
TRBV19	.	TRBJ1-5	.	CASKQGGTSNQPQHF	TGTGCCAGTAAGCAGGGAGGAACAAGCAATCAGCCCCAGCATTTT
TRBV20-1	many	TRBJ1-5	.	CSAAGWFEGNQPQHF	TGCAGTGCGGCCGGCTGGTTCGAGGGAAATCAGCCCCAGCATTTT
TRBV7-9	few	TRBJ1-4	TRBD1	CASSGDRASTNEKLFF	TGTGCCAGCAGCGGGGACAGAGCATCAACTAATGAAAAACTGTTTTTT
TRBV15	.	TRBJ1-2	.	CATSRSRGVDGYTF	TGTGCCACCAGCAGGTCCAGGGGAGTGGATGGCTACACCTTC
TRBV12-3/TRBV12-4	many	TRBJ2-2	TRBD1	CASSLKAASGQGATGELFF	TGTGCCAGCAGTCTCAAGGCGGCCTCAGGACAGGGGGCTACCGGGGAGCTGTTTTTT
TRBV7-9	many	TRBJ2-1	TRBD1	CASSLRQGADEQFF	TGTGCCAGCAGCTTAAGGCAGGGGGCCGATGAGCAGTTCTTC
TRBV30	many	TRBJ2-1	.	CAWIKLSASSYNEQFF	TGTGCCTGGATAAAGCTCAGCGCAAGCTCCTACAATGAGCAGTTCTTC
TRBV19	.	TRBJ1-2	.	CASRDFNFNYGYTF	TGTGCCAGCAGGGACTTCAACTTTAACTATGGCTACACCTTC
TRBV14	few	TRBJ2-7	.	CASSQVPQDVSYEQYF	TGTGCCAGCAGCCAAGTCCCCCAAGACGTCTCCTACGAGCAGTACTTC
TRBV4-1	few	TRBJ1-2	.	CASSQDGTESYGYTF	TGCGCCAGCAGCCAAGACGGGACGGAAAGCTATGGCTACACCTTC
TRBV2	many	TRBJ1-5	TRBD1	CASRGTGGSNQPQHF	TGTGCCAGCAGGGGGACAGGGGGTAGCAATCAGCCCCAGCATTTT
TRBV7-9	few	TRBJ2-6	TRBD1	CASSLEPGGSGANVLTF	TGTGCCAGCAGCTTAGAGCCAGGGGGAAGTGGGGCCAACGTCCTGACTTTC
TRBV5-4	few	TRBJ2-1	TRBD1	CASSLGQGEHNEQFF	TGTGCCAGCAGCCTGGGACAGGGGGAGCATAATGAGCAGTTCTTC
TRBV15	.	TRBJ2-7	TRBD1	CATSNSGTGSYEQYF	TGTGCCACCAGCAACTCCGGGACAGGGTCCTACGAGCAGTACTTC
TRBV30	many	TRBJ1-2	.	CAWSVRAYGYTF	TGTGCCTGGAGTGTACGGGCCTATGGCTACACCTTC
TRBV5-1	few	TRBJ2-1	TRBD2	CASSWLAGALGSYNEQFF	TGCGCCAGCAGCTGGTTAGCGGGGGCCCTCGGCTCCTACAATGAGCAGTTCTTC
TRBV27	many	TRBJ2-7	.	CASSYKRISSYEQYF	TGTGCCAGCAGTTATAAGCGGATTAGCTCCTACGAGCAGTACTTC
TRBV20-1	many	TRBJ1-2	.	CSASGTPTMRYTF	TGCAGTGCTAGCGGGACACCCACTATGCGGTACACCTTC
TRBV11-2	many	TRBJ2-6	.	CASSLNAPGANVLTF	TGTGCCAGCAGCTTAAACGCTCCTGGGGCCAACGTCCTGACTTTC